The 10 T cell receptor beta chains reported below all come from one sample, sequenced in a study of T cells after yellow fever vaccination. Each CDR3 protein is one row after TCRdb ran MiXCR on the 5' RACE reads. Here the sample spans roughly 120,000 distinct CDR3 sequences, more than 5.5% being singletons. Sequences were derived from CD4+ T cells sorted from PBMCs, sampled approximately 40 days after the first yellow fever vaccination. The source of these receptors is a man younger than 35 who received the YFV17D yellow fever vaccine.

This clonotype was recorded many times. This chain joins TRBV6-1 and TRBJ1-1; D perhaps matches TRBD1 (6 bases). Germline-derived CDR1 and CDR2 are MNHNS and SASEGT. V gave up 5 bases and J gave up 8 bases, with 18 bases separating them. This CDR3 is 14 amino acids long. DNA of the CDR3: TGTGCCAGCAGTACCCCAGGGGCCGGCTCCGAAGCTTTCTTT. It yields the protein CASSTPGAGSEAFF.

This clonotype came up many times. The chain joins TRBV12-3 or TRBV12-4 to TRBJ2-2; D may be TRBD2 (7 bases). The CDR3 is 15 amino acids. With 6 bases removed from V and 5 bases from J, the gap between germline ends came to 16 bases. CDR3 nucleotide sequence: TGTGCCAGCAGAGGGGGGGGGGCGGCGACCGGGGAGCTGTTTTTT. Protein: CASRGGGAATGELFF.

There are many counts of this clonotype. The chain has TRBV12-3 or TRBV12-4 and TRBJ1-1; D is undetermined. This CDR3 contains 14 residues. V lost 2 bases to trimming and J lost 0 bases, with 7 bases between them. The CDR3 coding sequence is TGTGCCAGCAGTTTAAGGGTCTTGAACACTGAAGCTTTCTTT. Translated, it gives CASSLRVLNTEAFF.

This clonotype came up many times. The chain combines TRBV7-9 with TRBJ2-3; 9 nucleotides line up with TRBD2. Trimming removed 2 bases from V and 5 bases from J; junction bases left unmatched: 5. The germline gives CDR1 SEHNR, CDR2 FQNEAQ (reference sequence). CDR3 length: 15 residues. This CDR3 is CASSLLAGGQDTQYF. CDR3 bases: TGTGCCAGCAGCTTACTCGCGGGGGGGCAAGATACGCAGTATTTT.

A note on this clonotype: A much larger clone lies a single base off, so this may be a read error. The chain links TRBV5-1 to TRBJ2-7; tentatively, D is TRBD1 (6 bases). The CDR3 has 13 residues. Trimming stripped 0 bases from V and 5 bases from J, with 9 bases between. The V gene's germline CDR1 is SGHRS and CDR2 YFSETQ. CDR3 coding DNA: TGCGCCAGCAGCTTGGACAGGGTTAACGAGCAGTACTTC. Translating it yields CASSLDRVNEQYF.

This clonotype has a count of ten or more. V is TRBV7-2 and J is TRBJ1-6; TRBD1 matches 12 bases. Unmatched junction bases numbered 2, after V lost 1 base and J lost 10 bases. CDR1 is SGHTA, CDR2 FQGNSA, per germline. The CDR3 consists of 15 residues. CDR3: CASSLGGTGGSPLHF. Here the CDR3 DNA reads TGTGCCAGCAGCTTAGGTGGGACAGGGGGCTCACCCCTCCACTTT.

The rearrangement joins TRBV19 to TRBJ1-5, with a possible D match to TRBD1 (5 bases). The CDR3 is 15 amino acids. Trimming shortened V by 0 bases and J by 7 bases, and 13 bases separated the two germline ends. Germline values: CDR1 LNHDA, CDR2 SQIVND (reference sequence). The CDR3 is CASSIEGPSVQPQHF. The CDR3 DNA is TGTGCCAGTAGTATAGAGGGGCCTTCCGTACAGCCCCAGCATTTT.

This chain joins TRBV7-2 and TRBJ2-3, with D possibly being TRBD2 (5 bases). Germline CDR1 reads SGHTA; CDR2 reads FQGNSA. V gave up 3 bases and J gave up 4 bases, with 11 bases separating them. The CDR3 sequence is 14 residues long. CDR3 DNA sequence: TGTGCCAGCAGCTTCCGGCCGGACTCAGATACGCAGTATTTT. Encoded protein: CASSFRPDSDTQYF.

This clonotype was observed at least ten times. The chain carries TRBV24-1 and TRBJ2-5; D tentatively reads TRBD1 or TRBD2 (6 bases each). The ends were cut back, 2 bases at V and 5 bases at J, with 17 bases in the middle. This CDR3 region has 16 residues. CDR1 and CDR2 from the germline V gene are KGHDR and SFDVKD. The CDR3 here is CATSDYMDGGGETQYF. The CDR3 nucleotides read TGTGCCACCAGTGATTACATGGACGGGGGCGGGGAGACCCAGTACTTC.

This clonotype was recorded many times. The chain recombines TRBV4-1 with TRBJ2-2; 8 positions agree with TRBD1. Germline CDR1 is MGHRA and CDR2 is YSYEKL. This CDR3 has 17 residues. After removal of 8 bases from V and 1 base from J, the junction contained 12 bases not matched to a gene. The CDR3 coding sequence is TGCGCCAGCGGGCGAACCCGGGGGACAGGGAACACCGGGGAGCTGTTTTTT. It encodes CASGRTRGTGNTGELFF.